The clone carrying this T cell receptor beta chain turned up a few times. Antigen specificity is unknown. The sample belongs to a study of blood T cells in healthy people across ages. V was cut by 4 bases and J by 0 bases, with 8 bases left in between. The length of the CDR3 is 13 residues. CDR1 and CDR2 from the germline V gene are SGDLS and YYNGEE. Primed by a sample-barcoded 5' primer and a J-beta primer mix, a second PCR proceeded for roughly 7 to 12 cycles. Through a template-switch adaptor with 12 random nucleotides, each cDNA molecule received a tag. All samples yielded 2.5 million or more CDR3-containing paired-end reads. TCRdb ran MiXCR on the 5' RACE reads and lists one entry per CDR3 protein. Seen here are 650,000 to 950,000 distinct CDR3 sequences, around 43% observed once, and the top ten hold roughly 18%. Study-level findings and limits: Naive T cell percentage by flow cytometry tracked strongly with beta diversity. Older age went with lower TCR beta diversity per million T cells, in a roughly linear way.

This chain uses TRBV9 with TRBJ2-7; D ambiguous. The material sequenced was blood. This TCR came from a man in his 60s in good health. CDR3 nucleotides: TGTGCCAGCAGCCCCCCAAACTCCTACGAGCAGTACTTC. The encoded protein is CASSPPNSYEQYF.